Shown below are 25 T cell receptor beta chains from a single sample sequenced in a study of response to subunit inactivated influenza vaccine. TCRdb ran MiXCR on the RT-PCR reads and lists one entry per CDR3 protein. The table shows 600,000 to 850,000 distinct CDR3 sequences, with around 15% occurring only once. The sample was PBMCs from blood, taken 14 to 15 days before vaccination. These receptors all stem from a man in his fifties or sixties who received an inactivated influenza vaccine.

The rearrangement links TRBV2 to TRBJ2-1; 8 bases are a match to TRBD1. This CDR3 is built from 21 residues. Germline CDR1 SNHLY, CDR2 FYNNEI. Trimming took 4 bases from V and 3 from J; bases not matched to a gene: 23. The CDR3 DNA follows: TGTGCCAGCAGTGCCCATTCAGGGGGCGCAGGTTCCAGGGGAAACTACAATGAGCAGTTCTTC. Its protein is CASSAHSGGAGSRGNYNEQFF.

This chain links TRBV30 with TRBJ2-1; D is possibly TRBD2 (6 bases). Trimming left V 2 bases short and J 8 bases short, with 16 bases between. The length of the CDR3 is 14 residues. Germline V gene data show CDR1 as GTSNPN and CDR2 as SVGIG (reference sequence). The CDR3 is CAWSPLTGLDEQFF. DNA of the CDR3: TGTGCCTGGAGTCCCCTGACGGGACTCGATGAGCAGTTCTTC.

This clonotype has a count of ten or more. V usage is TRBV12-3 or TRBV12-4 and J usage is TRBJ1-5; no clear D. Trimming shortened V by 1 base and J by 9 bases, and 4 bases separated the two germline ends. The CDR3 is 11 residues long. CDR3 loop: CASSLVGPQHF. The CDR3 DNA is TGTGCCAGCAGTTTAGTCGGGCCCCAGCATTTT.

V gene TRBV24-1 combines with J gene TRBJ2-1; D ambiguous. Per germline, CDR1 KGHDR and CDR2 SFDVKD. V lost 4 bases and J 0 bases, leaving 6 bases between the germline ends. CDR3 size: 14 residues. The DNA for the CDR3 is TGTGCCACCAGTGACAGAGGCTCCTACAATGAGCAGTTCTTC. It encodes CATSDRGSYNEQFF.

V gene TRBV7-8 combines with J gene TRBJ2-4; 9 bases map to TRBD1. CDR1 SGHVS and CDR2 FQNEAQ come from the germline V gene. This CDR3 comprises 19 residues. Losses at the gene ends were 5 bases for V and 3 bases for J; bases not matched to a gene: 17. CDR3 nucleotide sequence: TGTGCCAGCAGCCTCAGGGACAGGGTGCGCGGTTTTGGCAAAAACATTCAGTACTTC. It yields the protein CASSLRDRVRGFGKNIQYF.

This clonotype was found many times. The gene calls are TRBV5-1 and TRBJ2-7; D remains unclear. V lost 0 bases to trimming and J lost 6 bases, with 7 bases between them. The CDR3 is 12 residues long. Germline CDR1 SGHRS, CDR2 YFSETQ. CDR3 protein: CASSLAHGEQYF. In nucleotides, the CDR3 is TGCGCCAGCAGCTTGGCCCATGGCGAGCAGTACTTC.

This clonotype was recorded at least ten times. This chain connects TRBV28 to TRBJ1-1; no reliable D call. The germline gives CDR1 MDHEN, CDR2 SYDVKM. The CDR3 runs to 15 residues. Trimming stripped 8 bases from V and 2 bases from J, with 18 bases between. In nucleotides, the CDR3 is TGTGCCAGCCGCCTGGCAGGACGCCTTAACACTGAAGCTTTCTTT. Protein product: CASRLAGRLNTEAFF.

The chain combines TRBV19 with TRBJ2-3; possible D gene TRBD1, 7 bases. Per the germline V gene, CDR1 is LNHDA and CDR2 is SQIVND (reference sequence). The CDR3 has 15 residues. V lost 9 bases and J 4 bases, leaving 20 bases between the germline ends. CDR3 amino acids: CASRYAARGADTQYF. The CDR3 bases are TGTGCCAGCCGGTACGCGGCCAGGGGGGCAGATACGCAGTATTTT.

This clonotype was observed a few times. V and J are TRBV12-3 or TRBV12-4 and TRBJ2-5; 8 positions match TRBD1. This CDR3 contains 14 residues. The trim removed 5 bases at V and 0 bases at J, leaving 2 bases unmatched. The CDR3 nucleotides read TGTGCCAGCAGTAGGACAGGGTACCAAGAGACCCAGTACTTC. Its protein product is CASSRTGYQETQYF.

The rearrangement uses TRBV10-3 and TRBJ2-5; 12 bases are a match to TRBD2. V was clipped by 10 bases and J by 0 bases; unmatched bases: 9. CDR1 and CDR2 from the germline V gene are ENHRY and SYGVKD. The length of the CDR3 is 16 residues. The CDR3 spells CASKGGTSGHQETQYF. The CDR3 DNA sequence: TGTGCCAGCAAGGGGGGGACTAGCGGGCACCAAGAGACCCAGTACTTC.

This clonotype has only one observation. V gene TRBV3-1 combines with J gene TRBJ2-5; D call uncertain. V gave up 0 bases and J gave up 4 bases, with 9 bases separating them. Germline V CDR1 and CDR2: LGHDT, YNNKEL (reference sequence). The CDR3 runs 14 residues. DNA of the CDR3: TGTGCCAGCAGCCAAGATTGGGCGGCAGAGACCCAGTACTTC. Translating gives CASSQDWAAETQYF.

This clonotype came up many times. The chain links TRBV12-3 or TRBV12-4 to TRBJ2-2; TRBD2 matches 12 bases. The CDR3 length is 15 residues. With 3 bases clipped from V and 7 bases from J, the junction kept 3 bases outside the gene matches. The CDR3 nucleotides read TGTGCCAGCAGTTTCGAGGGACTAGCGGGCGGGGAGCTGTTTTTT. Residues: CASSFEGLAGGELFF.

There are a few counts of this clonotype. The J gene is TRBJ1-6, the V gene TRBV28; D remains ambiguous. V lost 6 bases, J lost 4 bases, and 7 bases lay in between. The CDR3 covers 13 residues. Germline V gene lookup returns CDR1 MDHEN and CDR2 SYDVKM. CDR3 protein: CASRASYNSPLHF. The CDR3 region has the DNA TGTGCCAGCAGGGCAAGTTATAATTCACCCCTCCACTTT.

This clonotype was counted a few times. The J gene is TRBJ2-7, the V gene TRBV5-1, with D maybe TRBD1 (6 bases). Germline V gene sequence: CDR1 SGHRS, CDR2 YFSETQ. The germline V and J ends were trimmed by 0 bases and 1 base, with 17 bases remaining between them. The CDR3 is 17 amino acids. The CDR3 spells CASSLEGTLTVSYEQYF. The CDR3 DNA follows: TGCGCCAGCAGCTTGGAAGGGACACTAACAGTTTCCTACGAGCAGTACTTC.

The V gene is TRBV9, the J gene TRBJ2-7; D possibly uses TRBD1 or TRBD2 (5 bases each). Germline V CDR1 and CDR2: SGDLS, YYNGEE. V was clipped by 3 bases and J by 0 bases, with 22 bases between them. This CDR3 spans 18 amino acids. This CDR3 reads CASSATSGHLSGSYEQYF. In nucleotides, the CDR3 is TGTGCCAGCAGCGCAACCTCTGGACACCTCAGCGGCTCCTACGAGCAGTACTTC.

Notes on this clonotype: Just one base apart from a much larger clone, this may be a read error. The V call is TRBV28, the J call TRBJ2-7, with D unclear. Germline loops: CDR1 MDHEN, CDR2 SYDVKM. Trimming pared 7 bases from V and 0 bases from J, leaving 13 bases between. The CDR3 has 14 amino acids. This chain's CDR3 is CASNPDGNSYEQYF. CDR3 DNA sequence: TGTGCCAGCAATCCGGACGGTAACTCCTACGAGCAGTACTTC.

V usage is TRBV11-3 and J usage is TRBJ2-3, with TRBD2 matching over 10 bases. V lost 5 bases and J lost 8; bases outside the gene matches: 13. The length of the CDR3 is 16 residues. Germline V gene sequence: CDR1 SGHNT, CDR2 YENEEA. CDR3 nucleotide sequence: TGTGCCAGCAGCCCCCAAGTAGGGGCTAGCGGGGGTACGCAGTATTTT. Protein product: CASSPQVGASGGTQYF.

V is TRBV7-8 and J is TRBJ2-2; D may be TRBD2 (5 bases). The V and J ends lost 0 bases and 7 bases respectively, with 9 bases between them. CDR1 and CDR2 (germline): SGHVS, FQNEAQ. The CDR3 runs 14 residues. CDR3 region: CASSLAEGVGELFF. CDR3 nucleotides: TGTGCCAGCAGCTTAGCAGAGGGTGTCGGGGAGCTGTTTTTT.

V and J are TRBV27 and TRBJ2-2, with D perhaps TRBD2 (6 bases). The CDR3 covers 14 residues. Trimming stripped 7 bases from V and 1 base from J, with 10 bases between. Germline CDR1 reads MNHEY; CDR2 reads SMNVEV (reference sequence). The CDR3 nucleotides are TGTGCCAGCACACGCGGGAAGAACACCGGGGAGCTGTTTTTT. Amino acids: CASTRGKNTGELFF.

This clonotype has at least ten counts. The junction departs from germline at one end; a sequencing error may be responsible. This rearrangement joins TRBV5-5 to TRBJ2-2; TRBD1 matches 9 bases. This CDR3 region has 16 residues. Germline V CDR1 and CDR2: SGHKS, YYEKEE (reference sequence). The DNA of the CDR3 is TGTGCCAGCAGCCCCACGGGGACAGGGAACAGCGGGGAGCTGTTTTTT. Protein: CASSPTGTGNSGELFF.

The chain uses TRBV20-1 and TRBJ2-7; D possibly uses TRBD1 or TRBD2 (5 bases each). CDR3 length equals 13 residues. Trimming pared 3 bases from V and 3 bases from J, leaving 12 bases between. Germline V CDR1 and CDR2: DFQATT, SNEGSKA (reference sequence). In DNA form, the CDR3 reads TGCAGTGCTAGGAAGGATGGGGGCTACGAGCAGTACTTC. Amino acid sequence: CSARKDGGYEQYF.

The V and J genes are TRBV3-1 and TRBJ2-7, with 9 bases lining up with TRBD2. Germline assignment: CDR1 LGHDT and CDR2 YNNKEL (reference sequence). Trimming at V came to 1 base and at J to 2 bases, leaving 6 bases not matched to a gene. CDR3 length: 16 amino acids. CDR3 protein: CASSQVLAGNTYEQYF. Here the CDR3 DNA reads TGTGCCAGCAGCCAAGTCCTAGCGGGGAACACCTACGAGCAGTACTTC.

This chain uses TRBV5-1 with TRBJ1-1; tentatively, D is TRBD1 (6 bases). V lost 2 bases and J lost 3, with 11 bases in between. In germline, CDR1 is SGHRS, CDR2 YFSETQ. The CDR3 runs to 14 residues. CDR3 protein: CASSLQGWDTEAFF. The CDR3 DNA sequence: TGCGCCAGCAGCTTACAGGGATGGGACACTGAAGCTTTCTTT.

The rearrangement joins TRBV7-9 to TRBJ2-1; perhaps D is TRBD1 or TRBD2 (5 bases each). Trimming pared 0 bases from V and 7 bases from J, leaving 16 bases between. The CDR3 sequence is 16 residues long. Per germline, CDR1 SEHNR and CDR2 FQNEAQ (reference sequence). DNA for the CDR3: TGTGCCAGCAGCTTAGCCTGGGACGAGAGTCGGAATGAGCAGTTCTTC. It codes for CASSLAWDESRNEQFF. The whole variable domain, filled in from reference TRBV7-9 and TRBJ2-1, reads DTGVSQNPRHKITKRGQNVTFRCDPISEHNRLYWYRQTLGQGPEFLTYFQNEAQLEKSRLLSDRFSAERPKGSFSTLEIQRTEQGDSAMYLCASSLAWDESRNEQFFGPGTRLTVL.

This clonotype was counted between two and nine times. This chain's CDR3 is CASSFGQGEGETQYF. The CDR3 DNA reads as TGTGCCAGCAGTTTCGGACAGGGCGAGGGAGAGACCCAGTACTTC. The chain joins TRBV27 to TRBJ2-5; 8 nucleotides match TRBD1. V dropped 3 bases and J dropped 4; count of bases not matched to a gene: 7. Per germline, CDR1 MNHEY and CDR2 SMNVEV (reference sequence). CDR3 size: 15 residues.